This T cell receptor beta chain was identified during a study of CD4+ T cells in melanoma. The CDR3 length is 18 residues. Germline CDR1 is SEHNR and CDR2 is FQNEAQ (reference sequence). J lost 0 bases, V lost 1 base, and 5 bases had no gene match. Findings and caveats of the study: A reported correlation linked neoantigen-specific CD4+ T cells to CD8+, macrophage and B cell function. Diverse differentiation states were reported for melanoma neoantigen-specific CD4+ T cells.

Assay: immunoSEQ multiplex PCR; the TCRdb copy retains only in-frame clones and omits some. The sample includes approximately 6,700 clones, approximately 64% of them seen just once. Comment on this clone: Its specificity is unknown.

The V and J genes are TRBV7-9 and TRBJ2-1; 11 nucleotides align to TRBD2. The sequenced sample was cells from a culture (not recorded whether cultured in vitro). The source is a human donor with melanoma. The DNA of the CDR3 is TGTGCCAGCAGCTTAGGCCTAGCGGGGGGCAGCTCCTACAATGAGCAGTTCTTC. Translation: CASSLGLAGGSSYNEQFF.